Here is one TCR beta chain with its context. Its antigen is currently unknown. The assay was immunoSEQ multiplex PCR, and TCRdb's table has in-frame clones only and misses some. The table lists some 22,000 clones, around 75% of them singletons. This sample was taken from a study of vaccination effects on CD4 cells after COVID-19. Sequencing in the ViraFEST assay came after antigen-specific CD4+ T cells had been expanded with viral peptide pools, which were used to stimulate PBMC. Isolating CD4+ T cells followed less than 12 days of culture. Nobody among the vaccine recipients had prior SARS-CoV-2 infection (nucleocapsid antibodies were negative). In culture with 8 to 10 IU/ml IL-2 and around 10 ug/ml peptides, PBMC were grown at 1.5 million to 2 million per well. Half-medium exchanges with IL-2 medium took place on days 3 and 7. Notes on the study in general: Missing from the study were early post-infection timepoints, and its convalescent patients were few.

Source: CD4+ T cells from PBMCs cultured with HCoV-NL63 spike peptides, taken before COVID-19 vaccination. This TCR was recovered from a human donor who received a COVID-19 vaccine.

The CDR3, as DNA: TGTGCCAGCAGCGACAGCGCCTCCAATTCCTACGAGCAGTACTTC. Protein sequence: CASSDSASNSYEQYF. V and J are TRBV6-1 and TRBJ2-7, with D perhaps matching TRBD1 (5 bases). Deletions cut 6 bases from V and 1 base from J, with 16 bases between. Germline lookup yields CDR1 MNHNS and CDR2 SASEGT. This CDR3 spans 15 amino acids.